These 5 T cell receptor beta chains were all obtained from the same sample, sequenced in a study of cytomegalovirus exposure and HLA in healthy donors. This PCR relied on a set of 60 Vbeta primers and 13 Jbeta primers. Method: immunoSEQ multiplex PCR; TCRdb's copy keeps in-frame clones and lacks some. The profile shows around 110,000 clones, around 70% of them singletons. The sample taken for sequencing was PBMCs. Source of these receptors: a woman aged 18 to 35 in good health and CMV-seronegative.

This clone showed up just a few times. V and J are TRBV2 and TRBJ2-1; 10 positions agree with TRBD1. V dropped 4 bases and J dropped 7; count of bases not matched to a gene: 10. The CDR3 runs 16 residues. Germline V gene data show CDR1 as SNHLY and CDR2 as FYNNEI. The CDR3 reads CASSGLGTGVVNEQFF. DNA of the CDR3: TGTGCCAGCAGTGGGCTCGGGACAGGGGTGGTGAATGAGCAGTTCTTC.

The chain employs TRBV30 and TRBJ2-7, with D possibly being TRBD1 (6 bases). Germline CDR1 is GTSNPN and CDR2 is SVGIG (reference sequence). The CDR3 spans 14 residues. Trimming left V 0 bases short and J 3 bases short, with 12 bases between. The CDR3 region has the DNA TGTGCCTGGAGTGTAGGGGGAATCGTCTACGAGCAGTACTTC. As protein: CAWSVGGIVYEQYF.

J is TRBJ2-5 and V is TRBV5-1, with D possibly being TRBD1 (5 bases). The CDR3 extends over 14 amino acids. V shed 0 bases and J shed 2 bases, with 8 bases lying between them. The germline gives CDR1 SGHRS, CDR2 YFSETQ. The CDR3 reads CASSLEDRQETQYF. In DNA form, the CDR3 reads TGCGCCAGCAGCTTGGAAGACAGACAAGAGACCCAGTACTTC.

V is TRBV5-6 and J is TRBJ1-2, with D possibly TRBD1 on 6 matching bases. The length of the CDR3 is 16 residues. The germline V and J ends were trimmed by 6 bases and 8 bases, with 26 bases remaining between them. Germline-derived CDR1 and CDR2 are SGHDT and YYEEEE. The CDR3 nucleotides read TGTGCCAGCACAACCGTTCAGACAGGAGAGGTTGGGGGCTACACCTTC. Translation: CASTTVQTGEVGGYTF.

This clone was observed a single time. The V call is TRBV15, the J call TRBJ1-4; a weak D match, TRBD1 (5 bases). V shed 1 base and J shed 6 bases, with 9 bases lying between them. CDR1 and CDR2 from the germline V gene are LNHNV and YYDKDF (reference sequence). The CDR3 loop spans 14 amino acids. The CDR3 is CATSRGGSDEKLFF. The CDR3 region has the DNA TGTGCCACCAGCAGAGGGGGCAGTGATGAAAAACTGTTTTTT.